This TCR gamma chain emerged from a study of gamma-delta chains in newborns, infants, children. TCRdb re-called the reads via CATT. The sample records roughly 1,100 gamma-chain clones, about 43% being singletons. J lost 6 bases, V lost 3 bases, and 14 bases had no gene match. The CDR3 has 15 residues. Germline V lookup: CDR1 GITISATS, CDR2 ISYDGTV (reference sequence). Sequenced: blood. The gene calls are TRGV9 and TRGJ1 or TRGJ2. The J gene was missing in TCRdb and was found by matching the end of the DNA to germline. The source is a child who was a newborn, infant or young child, either healthy, febrile or measles-vaccinated (not recorded which). The CDR3 coding sequence is TGTGCCTTGTGGGAGCATAAGATAGGTTGTTATAAGAAACTCTTT. The encoded protein is CALWEHKIGCYKKLF.